This entry concerns a single TCR beta chain. The antigen is unknown. Germline V gene sequence: CDR1 MDHEN, CDR2 SYDVKM. This CDR3 contains 10 residues. Between the trimmed V and J ends, which lost 10 bases and 3 bases, there was a span of 7 bases. This sample was taken from a study of cytomegalovirus exposure and HLA in healthy donors. Study-wide results and caveats: The records held CMV serostatus as the only immune exposure information.

The donors gave bone marrow, and they were healthy. Researchers ran the PCR with 60 Vbeta and 13 Jbeta primers. The assay was immunoSEQ multiplex PCR, and TCRdb's table has in-frame clones only and misses some. This table holds roughly 120,000 clones, 80% to 85% found once. The TCR comes from a woman aged 25 to 39 in good health and CMV-seronegative. The gene calls are TRBV28 and TRBJ2-7; unclear D gene. The sequenced sample was PBMCs. The DNA of the CDR3 is TGTGCCACCAAGCTCTACGAGCAGTACTTC. As protein: CATKLYEQYF.